This T cell receptor (beta chain) appears in the sequencing data of a study of breast tumors, draining lymph nodes, adjacent tissues. Study results and caveats: Data fit most tumor T cells coming from lymph node, expanding in tumor. Compared with basal-like, luminal-like tumors shared significantly more repertoire with nontumor tissue. Tumor repertoires ranked between lymph nodes and nontumor tissue in diversity, with V and J gene preferences.

Breast cancer patients provided tissue from their axillary draining lymph nodes. Points on this clonotype: Its antigen is not known. A read error may be the cause here, since a much bigger clone is one base away.

Per germline, CDR1 SGHRS and CDR2 YFSETQ. This CDR3 comprises 15 residues. TCRdb re-analysed the multiplex PCR reads in MiXCR, keeping a single row per CDR3 protein. Of 180,000 or so distinct CDR3 sequences listed, around 35% were seen once; the top ten hold 3.8%. The receptor comes from a female donor with breast cancer. Some clones in this sample may be carry-over from other donors' samples. V and J are TRBV5-1 and TRBJ2-1, with D tentatively TRBD2 (6 bases). The sequenced sample was axillary lymph node tissue. CDR3 sequence: CASSSILTSSNERLF. In DNA form, the CDR3 reads TGCGCCAGCAGCTCCATCTTAACTAGCTCAAATGAGCGGCTCTTC. The full variable domain, rest sourced from reference TRBV5-1 and TRBJ2-1, is KAGVTQTPRYLIKTRGQQVTLSCSPISGHRSVSWYQQTPGQGLQFLFEYFSETQRNKGNFPGRFSGRQFSNSRSEMNVSTLELGDSALYLCASSSILTSSNERLFGPGTRLTVL.